This TCR beta chain is from a study of identifying expanded T cells in peripheral blood. Study-level results: Over approximately two and four weeks, about 17 and 20 clones changed, versus around 1.2 between replicates. Variance in clone template counts between two-week samples significantly increased with total template count across all healthy donors.

The method was immunoSEQ multiplex PCR; TCRdb's version includes in-frame clones alone and lacks a portion of them. The sample records tens of thousands of clones, around 88% being singletons. Note on this clone: Its antigen is unidentified.

The CDR3 is 16 residues long. Germline V lookup: CDR1 MNHEY, CDR2 SVGAGI. The V end lost 4 bases, the J end lost 7 bases, and 19 bases lay between the germline ends. During the collection period, no donor immune events like infections were recorded. The sample consisted of blood. The receptor's source is a person between 18 and 75 years old in good health. The gene calls are TRBV6-5 and TRBJ1-4; TRBD1 is a possible D gene (6 bases). The CDR3 is CASSSVTGKGGEKLFF. As DNA, the CDR3 is TGTGCCAGCAGTTCCGTCACAGGGAAGGGGGGTGAAAAACTGTTTTTT.